The T cell receptor beta chain under discussion was sequenced for a study of T cell therapy after organ transplantation. Across the study: A median of 1.92 x 10^8 CMV-specific T cells was infused in 2 to 6 doses.

CDR1 is WNHNN and CDR2 is SYGVQD in the germline V gene (reference sequence). CDR3 length equals 14 residues. V was pared by 6 bases and J by 5 bases, with 13 bases between. Study observations and caveats: Effects of concurrent antirejection and antiviral medications were not evaluable.

Method: immunoSEQ multiplex PCR; TCRdb's copy keeps in-frame clones and lacks some. The sample records roughly 48,000 clones, about 94% being singletons. About this clone itself: Its cognate antigen is unknown.

The sample was CD8+ T cells from blood, taken before autologous CMV-specific T cell therapy. V usage is TRBV10-1 and J usage is TRBJ2-2; D remains unclear. This TCR derives from a human patient who had received a solid organ transplant and had CMV disease. CDR3 DNA sequence: TGCGCCAGCAGCCTAACTCCGGAGACCGGGGAGCTGTTTTTT. It is translated as CASSLTPETGELFF.